The present T cell receptor beta chain was sequenced within a study of shared clonotypes between healthy human individuals. Study summary: Every donor yielded three CD4 naive, three CD4 memory, two CD8 naive and one CD8 memory plate. Study observations and caveats: Read depth was anticipated to influence clonotype sharing among donors.

A note on this clone: What it recognizes is unknown.

Partitioning of CD4+ cells yielded a CD45RA+ naive subset and a CD45RA-negative memory subset. In the study's own analysis: With immunoSEQ giving junction-only sequences and no quality scores, filtering differed. Produced via immunoSEQ multiplex PCR; TCRdb's table is partial and in-frame only. V and J calls and clone size are those listed in that table; D and trimming were worked out from the DNA. Among 2 million to 2.5 million clones, 95% were seen once, and the ten largest hold less than 0.15%. The sample comprised naive CD4+ T cells sorted from blood. Regarding subset: CD45RA+ positively selected. The receptor was isolated from a man between 18 and 29 years old in good health.

The CDR3 DNA reads TGCGCCAGCTGTCTCGAGGTGACGGGCACTGAAGCTTTCTTT. Protein: CASCLEVTGTEAFF. The chain carries TRBV4-1 and TRBJ1-1, with D uncertain. Trimming stripped 8 bases from V and 4 bases from J, with 17 bases between. This CDR3 spans 14 amino acids. Germline V gene data show CDR1 as MGHRA and CDR2 as YSYEKL.